The subject of this entry is one TCR beta chain. This sample stems from a study of ipilimumab plus nivolumab after autologous stem cell transplantation. About the research overall: A median of roughly eight nivolumab and five or six ipilimumab doses were given.

The V segment lost 5 bases and the J segment 4 bases; nucleotides outside the gene matches: 2. This CDR3 has 14 amino acids. Germline V gene sequence: CDR1 KGHSH, CDR2 LQKENI. Produced via immunoSEQ multiplex PCR; TCRdb's table is partial and in-frame only. The repertoire includes approximately 12,000 clones, under 80% of them detected once, and about 10% sits in the top ten. Sequences were derived from PBMCs, sampled in a trial of ipilimumab plus nivolumab as post-transplant consolidation. The J gene is TRBJ2-5, the V gene TRBV18, with 12 bases aligning to TRBD1. The clonotype comes from a male donor with multiple myeloma. CDR3 amino acids: CASSSGQGAETQYF. CDR3 bases: TGTGCCAGCTCATCGGGACAGGGGGCAGAGACCCAGTACTTC.